This TCR beta chain was obtained from a study of graft-versus-host responses after intestinal transplantation. Overall study context: Tacrolimus plus steroids were given to all recipients for approximately 3 years, preceded by anti-thymocyte globulin induction.

Regarding this clone: Antigen unknown.

Trimming removed 4 bases from V and 5 bases from J, with 21 bases in between. The CDR3 runs to 17 residues. The germline V gene encodes CDR1 SEHNR and CDR2 FQNEAQ (reference sequence). Sequencing was performed with immunoSEQ multiplex PCR; in TCRdb, only in-frame clones are kept and a portion is missing. The table has fewer than 90,000 clones, roughly 93% seen once. The sequence was obtained from a human donor who was the organ donor for an intestinal transplant. Sequenced material: unstimulated CD4+ T cells sorted from spleen or lymph node cells, taken before transplant. This rearrangement joins TRBV7-9 to TRBJ2-1; possible D gene TRBD1, 6 bases. CDR3 in amino acids: CASSSKAYGGWNNEQFF. DNA for the CDR3: TGTGCCAGCAGCTCAAAAGCCTATGGGGGCTGGAACAATGAGCAGTTCTTC. Full variable domain (missing parts from reference TRBV7-9 and TRBJ2-1): DTGVSQNPRHKITKRGQNVTFRCDPISEHNRLYWYRQTLGQGPEFLTYFQNEAQLEKSRLLSDRFSAERPKGSFSTLEIQRTEQGDSAMYLCASSSKAYGGWNNEQFFGPGTRLTVL.